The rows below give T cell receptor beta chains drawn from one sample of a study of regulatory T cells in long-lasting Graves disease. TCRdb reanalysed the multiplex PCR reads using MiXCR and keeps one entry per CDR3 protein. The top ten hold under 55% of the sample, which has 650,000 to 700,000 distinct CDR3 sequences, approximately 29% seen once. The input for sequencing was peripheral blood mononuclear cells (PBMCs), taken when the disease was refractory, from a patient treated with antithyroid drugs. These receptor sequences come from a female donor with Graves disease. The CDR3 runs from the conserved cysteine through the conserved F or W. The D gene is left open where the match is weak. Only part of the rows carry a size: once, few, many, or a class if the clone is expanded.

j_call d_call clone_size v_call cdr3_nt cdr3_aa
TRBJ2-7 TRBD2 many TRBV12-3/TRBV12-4 TGTGCCAGCAGCCTGGGTCTAGCGGGCAGCGAGCAGTACTTC CASSLGLAGSEQYF
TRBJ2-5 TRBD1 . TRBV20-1 TGCAGTTTCCCGACAGGGGGCTTAGAGACCCAGTACTTC CSFPTGGLETQYF
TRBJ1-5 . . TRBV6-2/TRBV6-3 TGTGCCAGCAGGCTCGGTGGGGCTAGCAATCAGCCCCAGCATTTT CASRLGGASNQPQHF
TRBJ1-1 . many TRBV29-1 TGCAGCGTTGACCCATGGGAGAGTGAAGCTTTCTTT CSVDPWESEAFF
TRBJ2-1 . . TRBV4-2 TGTGCCAGCAGCCAGCCGGAGGGACAGAAAAACAATGAGCAGTTCTTC CASSQPEGQKNNEQFF
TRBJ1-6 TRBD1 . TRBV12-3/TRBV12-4 TGTGCCAGCAGTTTCTCGACAGGGGATTCACCCCTCCACTTT CASSFSTGDSPLHF
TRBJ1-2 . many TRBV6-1 TGTGCCAGCGAGAGCCAGGGCGGCTACACCTTC CASESQGGYTF
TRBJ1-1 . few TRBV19 TGTGCCAGTAGTATCAGGGGATGGAACACTGAAGCTTTCTTT CASSIRGWNTEAFF
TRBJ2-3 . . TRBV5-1 TGCGCCAGCAGCTTGTCCCCCGGGGCAGATACGCAGTATTTT CASSLSPGADTQYF
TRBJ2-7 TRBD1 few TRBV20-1 TGCAGTGCCCCAGGCCGGACAGGGGGCCACGAGCAGTACTTC CSAPGRTGGHEQYF
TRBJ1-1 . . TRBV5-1 TGCGCCAGCAGCTTGGCGGGGCCGCAGGGGCTCACTGAAGCTTTCTTT CASSLAGPQGLTEAFF
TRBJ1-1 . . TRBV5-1 TGCGCCAGCAGCTTGGCGGTCTCGGGCGGCACTGAAGCTTTCTTT CASSLAVSGGTEAFF
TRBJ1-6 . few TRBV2 TGTGCCAGCAAAGGGGGAGACAATTCACCCCTCCACTTT CASKGGDNSPLHF
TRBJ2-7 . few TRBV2 TGTGCCAGCAGTGTCCAAGCCTACGAGCAGTACTTC CASSVQAYEQYF
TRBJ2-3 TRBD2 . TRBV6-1 TGTGCCAGCACCCGACTAGCGGGAGTTCTAGATACGCAGTATTTT CASTRLAGVLDTQYF
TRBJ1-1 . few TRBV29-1 TGCAGCGTTGATGGGGGCATCAGGACTGAAGCTTCCTTT CSVDGGIRTEASF
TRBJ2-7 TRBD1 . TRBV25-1 TGTGCCAGCAGTGCCACCGGGACAGGGGGGCGCGAGCAGTACTTC CASSATGTGGREQYF
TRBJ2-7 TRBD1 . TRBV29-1 TGCAGCGTTGGGACAGGGCCCTCCTACGAGCAGTACTTC CSVGTGPSYEQYF
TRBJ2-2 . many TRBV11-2 TGTGCCAGCAGCCTCAATCCAGGGGCCGGGGAGCTGTTTTTT CASSLNPGAGELFF
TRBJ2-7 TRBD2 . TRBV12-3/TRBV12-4 TGTGCCAGCAGTCGCCCACTAGCGGGGAACTCCTACGAGCAGTACTTC CASSRPLAGNSYEQYF
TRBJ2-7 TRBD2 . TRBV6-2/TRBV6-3 TGTGCCAGCAGTGAAGGGACTAGCGGAAACTACGAGCAGTACTTC CASSEGTSGNYEQYF
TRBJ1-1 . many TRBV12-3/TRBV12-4 TGTGCCAGCAGTTTACATTCGCGGAACACTGAAGCTTTCTTT CASSLHSRNTEAFF
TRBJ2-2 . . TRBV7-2 TGTGCCAGCAGCTTATGGGTACTAGCCGGAGGGACGGGGGAGCTGTTTTTT CASSLWVLAGGTGELFF
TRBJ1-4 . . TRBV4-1 TGCGCCAGCAGCCAAGATGGGGTGGGGTCGGTAGGTGAAAAACTGTTTTTT CASSQDGVGSVGEKLFF
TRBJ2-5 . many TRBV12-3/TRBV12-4 TGTGCCAGCAGTCCGGACGGCCCTTCGGGGGAGACCCAGTACTTC CASSPDGPSGETQYF
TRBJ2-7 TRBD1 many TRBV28 TGTGCCAGCAGTTTGCTACAGGGGAGCTCCTACGAGCAGTACTTC CASSLLQGSSYEQYF
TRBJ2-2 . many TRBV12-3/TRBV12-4 TGTGCCAGCAGTCAAACGCGAGGGGGGCGAGACACCGGGGAGCTGTTTTTT CASSQTRGGRDTGELFF
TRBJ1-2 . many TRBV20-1 TGCAGTGCTAGAGATTCAATCAGGGCCTTCTATGGCTACACCTTC CSARDSIRAFYGYTF
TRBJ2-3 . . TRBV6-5 TGTGCCAGCAGTTTTCGTGGGTCAGATACGCAGTATTTT CASSFRGSDTQYF
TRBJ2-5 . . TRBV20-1 TGCAGTGCTAGAGAGAGAGAGACCCAGTACTTC CSARERETQYF
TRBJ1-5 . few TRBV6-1 TGTGCCAGCAGAGAGGTGTTCGGCAATCAGCCCCAGCATTTT CASREVFGNQPQHF
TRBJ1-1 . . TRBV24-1 TGTGCCACCAGGCTGGGCAGTGAAGCTTTCTTT CATRLGSEAFF
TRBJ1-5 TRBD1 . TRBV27 TGTGCCAGCAGTTCCCCGGACAGGGTGGACTCGCCCCAGCATTTT CASSSPDRVDSPQHF
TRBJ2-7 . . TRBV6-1 TGTGCCAGCAGTGAACAGACCTACGAGCAGTACTTC CASSEQTYEQYF
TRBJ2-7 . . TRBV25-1 TGTGCCAGCAGTGAAGAGGGGTCGGGATACGAGCAGTACTTC CASSEEGSGYEQYF
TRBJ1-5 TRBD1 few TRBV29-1 TGCAGCGTTGTGCAGGGGGATCAGCCCCAGCATTTT CSVVQGDQPQHF
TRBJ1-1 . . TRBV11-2 TGTGCCAGCAGCTTATCTCCCCGGGAGGACACTGAAGCTTTCTTT CASSLSPREDTEAFF
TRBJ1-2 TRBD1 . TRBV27 TGTGCCAGCAGTTTCGCTCGGACAGGCTATGGCTACACCTTC CASSFARTGYGYTF
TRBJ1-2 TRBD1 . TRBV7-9 TGTGCCAGCAGCTTACTTGACAGGGAAGCTAACTATGGCTACACCTTC CASSLLDREANYGYTF
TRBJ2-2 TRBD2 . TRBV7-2 TGTGCCAGCAGCGGTAGACTAGCCGGGACCGGGGAGCTGTTTTTT CASSGRLAGTGELFF
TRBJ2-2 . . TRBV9 TGTGCCAGCAGCGTAGCGGCGAACACCGGGGAGCTGTTTTTT CASSVAANTGELFF
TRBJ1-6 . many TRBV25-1 TGTGCCAGCAGACAGGTTGAAGGGTCACCCCTCCACTTT CASRQVEGSPLHF
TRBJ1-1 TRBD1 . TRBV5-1 TGCGCCAGCAGCCAGGGGGTGGTTGCTTTCTTT CASSQGVVAFF
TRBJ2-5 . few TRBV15 TGTGCCACCAGCAGAGTGGGTAGGACTGCTGAGACCCAGTACTTC CATSRVGRTAETQYF
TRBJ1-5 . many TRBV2 TGTGCCAGCAGTGAACCCAGGGGACAAAATCAGCCCCAGCATTTT CASSEPRGQNQPQHF
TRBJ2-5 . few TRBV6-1 TGTGCCAGCAGAACACAGCCCCAAGAGACCCAGTACTTC CASRTQPQETQYF
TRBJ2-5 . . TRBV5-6 TGTGCCAGCAGCCCGGCACTTTACCAAGAGACCCAGTACTTC CASSPALYQETQYF
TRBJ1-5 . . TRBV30 TGTGCCTGGAGTGTTACGGACAATCAGCCCCAGCATTTT CAWSVTDNQPQHF
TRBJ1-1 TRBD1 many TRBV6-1 TGTGCCAGCAGCCGGACAGGTAGCATGAACACTGAAGCTTTCTTT CASSRTGSMNTEAFF
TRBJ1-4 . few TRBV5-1 TGCGCCAGCGGGAAACAGGAGACTAATGAAAAACTGTTTTTT CASGKQETNEKLFF
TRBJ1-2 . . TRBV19 TGTGCCAGTAGTATGGAACTCGGAGATGGCTACACCTTC CASSMELGDGYTF
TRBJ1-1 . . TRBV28 TGTGCCAGCAGTTTCTCAGGGGCTCCTGAAGCTTTCTTT CASSFSGAPEAFF
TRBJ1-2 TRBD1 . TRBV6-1 TGTGCCAGCAGCGACCAGGGGGGATACACTGGAGAATATGGCTACACCTTC CASSDQGGYTGEYGYTF
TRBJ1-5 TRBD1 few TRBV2 TGTGCCAGCGGGGAGGAGGGACAGGGATCCTATAGCAATCAGCCCCAGCATTTT CASGEEGQGSYSNQPQHF
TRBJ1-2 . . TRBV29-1 TGCAGCGGTTCGACGGGGTCCTATGGCTACACCTTC CSGSTGSYGYTF
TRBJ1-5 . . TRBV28 TGTGCCAGCAGTGCCTTCGCAAGGGGAGGGAATCAGCCCCAGCATTTT CASSAFARGGNQPQHF
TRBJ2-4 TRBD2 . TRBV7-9 TGTGCCAGCAGCTTAGCGGGAGGGGAGCAAAACATTCAGTACTTC CASSLAGGEQNIQYF
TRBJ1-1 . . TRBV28 TGTGCCAGCATTGTCAGGGGACAAGCTTTCTTT CASIVRGQAFF
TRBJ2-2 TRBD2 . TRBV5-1 TGCGCCAGCAGCTTGGTAGCGGGAAGCACCGGGGAGCAGTTTTTT CASSLVAGSTGEQFF